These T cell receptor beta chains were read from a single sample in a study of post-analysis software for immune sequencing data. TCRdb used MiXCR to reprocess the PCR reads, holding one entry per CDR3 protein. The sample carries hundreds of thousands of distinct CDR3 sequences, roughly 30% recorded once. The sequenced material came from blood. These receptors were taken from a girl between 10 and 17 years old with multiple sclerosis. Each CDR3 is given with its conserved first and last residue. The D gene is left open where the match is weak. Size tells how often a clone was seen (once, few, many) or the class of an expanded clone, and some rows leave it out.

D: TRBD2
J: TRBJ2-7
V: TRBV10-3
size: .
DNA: TGTGCCATCAGTGCGCGACTAGCGGCCTACGAGCAGTACTTC
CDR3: CAISARLAAYEQYF

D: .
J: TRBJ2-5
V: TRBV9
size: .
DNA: TGTGCCAGCAGCGTACCTAGCCAAGAGACCCAGTACTTC
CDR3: CASSVPSQETQYF

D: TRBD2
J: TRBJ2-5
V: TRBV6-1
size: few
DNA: TGTGCCAGCAGTGGCTGGACTAGCGGGGCAGTGGAAGAGACCCAGTACTTC
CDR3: CASSGWTSGAVEETQYF

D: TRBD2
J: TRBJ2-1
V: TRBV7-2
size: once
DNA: TGTGCCAGCAGCCTCGGGGGGGGACGGAGGGAGGAGCAGTTCTTC
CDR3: CASSLGGGRREEQFF

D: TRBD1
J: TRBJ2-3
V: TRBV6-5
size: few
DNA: TGTGCCAGCAGTTACTCGTCTGGTCGTCCGGGACAGGGGTCTTCCGATACGCAGTATTTT
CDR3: CASSYSSGRPGQGSSDTQYF

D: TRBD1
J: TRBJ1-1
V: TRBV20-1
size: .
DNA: TGCAGTGCCGAGGACAGGATCACTGAAGCTTTCTTT
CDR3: CSAEDRITEAFF

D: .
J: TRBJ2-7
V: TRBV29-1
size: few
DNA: TGCAGCGTGAAGAAGAGTCTGCGGGGCTACGAGCAGTACTTC
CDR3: CSVKKSLRGYEQYF

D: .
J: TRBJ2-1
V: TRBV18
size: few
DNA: TGTGCCAGCTCGCCTCAGGGCCGGAATGAGCAGTTCTTC
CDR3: CASSPQGRNEQFF

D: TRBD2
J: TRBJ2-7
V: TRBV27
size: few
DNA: TGTGCCTCCCGGGCTAGCGGGGTCTTATACGAGCAGTACTTC
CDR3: CASRASGVLYEQYF

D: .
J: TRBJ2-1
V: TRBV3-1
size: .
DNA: TGTGCCAGCAGCCGGCTTCTATTTAATGAGCAGTTCTTC
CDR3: CASSRLLFNEQFF

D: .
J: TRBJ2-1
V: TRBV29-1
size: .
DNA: TGCAGCGGGGGGGGCAGGGAAAGCTCCTACAATGAGCAGTTCTTC
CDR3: CSGGGRESSYNEQFF

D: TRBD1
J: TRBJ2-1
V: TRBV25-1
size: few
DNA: TGTGCCAGCAGTGGAATAACGGGACAGGGTTTTTATGAGCAGTTCTTC
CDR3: CASSGITGQGFYEQFF

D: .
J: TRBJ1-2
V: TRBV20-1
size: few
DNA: TGCAGTGCTAGCGACGGGGGCTATGGCTACACCTTC
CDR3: CSASDGGYGYTF

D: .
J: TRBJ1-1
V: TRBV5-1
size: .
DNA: TGCGCCAGCACCCTAGGGGGTCGCACTGAAGCTTTCTTT
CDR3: CASTLGGRTEAFF

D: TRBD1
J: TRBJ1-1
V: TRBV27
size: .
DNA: TGTGCCAGCAGTCCTCGACAGGGGGCCAGAAACACTGAAGCTTTCTTT
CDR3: CASSPRQGARNTEAFF

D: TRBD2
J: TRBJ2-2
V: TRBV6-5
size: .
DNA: TGTGCCAGCAGTTACCGGGGACTAGCGACCGGGGAGCTGTTTTTT
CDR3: CASSYRGLATGELFF

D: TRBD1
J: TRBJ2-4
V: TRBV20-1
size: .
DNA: TGCAGTGCCGTCAAACAGGGGGCGGGGGCCATTCAGTACTTC
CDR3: CSAVKQGAGAIQYF

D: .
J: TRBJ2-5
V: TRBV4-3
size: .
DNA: TGCGCCAGCAGCCAAGATGTTACAGAAGCCCAAGAGACCCAGTACTTC
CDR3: CASSQDVTEAQETQYF

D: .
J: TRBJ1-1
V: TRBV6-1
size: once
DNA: TGTGCCAGCAGTGAAGGGCGTTATAGCGACGCTGAAGCTTTCTTT
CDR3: CASSEGRYSDAEAFF

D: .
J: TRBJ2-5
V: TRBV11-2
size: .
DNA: TGTGCCAGCAGCTTCTTGGAGGACCAAGAGACCCAGTACTTC
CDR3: CASSFLEDQETQYF

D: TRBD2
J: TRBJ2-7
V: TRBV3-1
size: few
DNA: TGTGCCAGCAGCCTACCGGGACTACCCTACGAGCAGTACTTC
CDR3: CASSLPGLPYEQYF

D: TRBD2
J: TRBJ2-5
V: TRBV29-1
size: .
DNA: TGCAGCGGTCCCCTAGCGGGAGGGCCCAATGAGCAGTACTTC
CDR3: CSGPLAGGPNEQYF

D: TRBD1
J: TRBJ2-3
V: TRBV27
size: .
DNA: TGTGCCAGCAGTTTAACCCCACAGGGGAATACGCAGTATTTT
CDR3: CASSLTPQGNTQYF

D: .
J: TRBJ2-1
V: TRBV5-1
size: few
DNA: TGCGCCAGCAGCTTACAGATACTAGCTGGGGATGAGCAGTTCTTC
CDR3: CASSLQILAGDEQFF

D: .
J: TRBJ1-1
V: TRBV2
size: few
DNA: TGTGCCAGCAGTGAAGCGCTTCATGCAATGGGGACTGAAGCTTTCTTT
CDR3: CASSEALHAMGTEAFF

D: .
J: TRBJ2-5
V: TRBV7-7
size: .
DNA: TGTGCCAGCAGCTTAGTTGGGTTCAGGGAAGAGACCCAGTACTTC
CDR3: CASSLVGFREETQYF

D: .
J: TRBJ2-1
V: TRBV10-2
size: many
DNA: TGCGCCAGCAGGGTGGCCGGCAGCTCCTACAATGAGCAGTTCTTC
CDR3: CASRVAGSSYNEQFF

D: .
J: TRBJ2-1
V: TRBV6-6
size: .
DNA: TGTGCCAACAGCAACGAGGGAAAGCAGTTCTTC
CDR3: CANSNEGKQFF

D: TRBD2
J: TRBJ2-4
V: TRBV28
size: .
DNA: TGTGCCAGCAGCCCCTCGGGACTAGCGGGAGACGTTGGCAAAAACATTCAGTACTTC
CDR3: CASSPSGLAGDVGKNIQYF

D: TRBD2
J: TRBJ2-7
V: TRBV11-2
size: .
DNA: TGTGCCAGCAGCTCGTCCGGGACTAGCGGCCACAATGAGCAGTACTTC
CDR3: CASSSSGTSGHNEQYF

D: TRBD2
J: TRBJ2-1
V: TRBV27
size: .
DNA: TGTGCCAGCAGTCGACAGACTAGCGGGGTTGAGCAGTTCTTC
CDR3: CASSRQTSGVEQFF

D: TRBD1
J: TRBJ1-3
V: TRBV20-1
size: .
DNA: TGCAGTGCGACTCAGGGGGCGGCGAACACCATATATTTT
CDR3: CSATQGAANTIYF

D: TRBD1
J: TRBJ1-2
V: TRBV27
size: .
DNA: TGTGCCAGCAGTTTATCCCCGGTGGGACAGTTCCATGGCTACACCTTC
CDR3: CASSLSPVGQFHGYTF

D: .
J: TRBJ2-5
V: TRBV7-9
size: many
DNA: TGTGCCAGCAGCTTAAGGACTCAAGAGACCCAGTACTTC
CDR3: CASSLRTQETQYF

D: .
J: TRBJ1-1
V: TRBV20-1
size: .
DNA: TGCAGTGCTAGAGGACAAACCAACACTGAAGCTTTCTTT
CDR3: CSARGQTNTEAFF

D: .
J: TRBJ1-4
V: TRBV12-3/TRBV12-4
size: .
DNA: TGTGCCAGCAGTTTGGTGACATTCGGTGAAAAACTGTTTTTT
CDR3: CASSLVTFGEKLFF

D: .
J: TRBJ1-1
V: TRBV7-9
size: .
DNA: TGTGCCAGCAGACCGCGGGACTCAAGAAGCGGGAACACTGAAGCTTTCTTT
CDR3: CASRPRDSRSGNTEAFF

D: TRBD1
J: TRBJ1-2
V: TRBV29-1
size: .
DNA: TGCAGCGTTGATCGCTCAGGGGGCAGAGGCTACACCTTC
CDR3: CSVDRSGGRGYTF

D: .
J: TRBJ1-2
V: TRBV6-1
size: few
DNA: TGTGCCAGCAGCTTATACACAGGGCTCGAGTACGGTGGCTACACCTTC
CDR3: CASSLYTGLEYGGYTF

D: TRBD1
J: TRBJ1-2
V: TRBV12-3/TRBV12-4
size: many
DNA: TGTGCCAGCTCCCGTGGACAGGGGGGTGGCTACACCTTC
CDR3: CASSRGQGGGYTF

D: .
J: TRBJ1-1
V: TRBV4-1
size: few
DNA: TGCGCCAGCTCTAAGCAGGGAGAGAACACTGAAGCTTTCTTT
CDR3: CASSKQGENTEAFF

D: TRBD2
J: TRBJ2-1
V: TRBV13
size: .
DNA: TGTGCCAGCAGCCCGCGACTAGCGGGAGAGCTTGAGCAGTTCTTC
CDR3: CASSPRLAGELEQFF